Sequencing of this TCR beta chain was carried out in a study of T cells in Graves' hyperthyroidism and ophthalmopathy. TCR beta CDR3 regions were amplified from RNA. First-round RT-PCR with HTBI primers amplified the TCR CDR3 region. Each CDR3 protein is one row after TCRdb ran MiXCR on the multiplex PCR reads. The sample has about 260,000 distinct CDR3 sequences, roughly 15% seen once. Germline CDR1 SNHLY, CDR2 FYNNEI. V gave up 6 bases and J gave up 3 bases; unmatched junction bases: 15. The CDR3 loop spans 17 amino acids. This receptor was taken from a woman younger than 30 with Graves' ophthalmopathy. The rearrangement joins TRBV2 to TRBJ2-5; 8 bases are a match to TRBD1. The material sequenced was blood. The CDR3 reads CASSRRVGRGRKETQYF. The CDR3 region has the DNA TGTGCCAGCAGCCGACGGGTGGGCAGGGGGCGGAAAGAGACCCAGTACTTC.